This T cell receptor beta chain emerged from a study of blood T cell repertoires in COVID-19 (dated by TCRdb to the early 2020s). At the level of the whole study: Samples from collaborators originated in the United States, Italy and Spain and spanned both the acute and convalescent phases of COVID-19. The prospective study material was composed of cDNA or gDNA derived from T cells, B-cell-depleted T cells, or PBMCs. Deeply sampled blood TCRbeta repertoires from subjects exposed to, actively infected with, or recovered from COVID-19 were included in the dataset. The repertoires were released in a freely available public database meant as a resource for research on the immune response to SARS-CoV-2. Samples were obtained from the ongoing ImmuneRACE study (first 160 participants) and from 1,200 or so subjects provided by 6 global collaborators. A de-identified subject ID, COVID-19 status, age in years and sex were almost always included in the sample metadata. Where available, HLA class I and class II types were taken from metadata supplied by the sample provider and were not determined by assay-based typing.

Points the paper makes about the study in general: The quantity of clinical and demographic metadata differed by source and by participant and was supplied without curation.

The collaborating institutions used their own protocols to collect whole blood in K2EDTA tubes. For TCRbeta analysis, collaborators shipped samples as frozen whole blood, isolated PBMCs, or DNA extracted from either of those sample types. The immunoSEQ Assay, a bias-controlled multiplex PCR, was used to amplify TCRbeta CDR3 regions from genomic DNA. In the source study's methods: Nucleated cell counts per sample were estimated from amplification of reference gene primers within the assay. To quantify the absolute abundance of each unique TCRbeta CDR3 rearrangement, sequence reads were collapsed and filtered. For each sample, productive Simpson clonality was calculated as the square root of Simpson's diversity index across productive rearrangements. The table comes from immuneACCESS by way of TCRdb, which keeps in-frame sequences with V and J called. Part of the clones is missing from these tables; in studies checked, under half for an unresolved V gene and the rest for unknown reasons. From that table come the V and J calls and clone size; the DNA was used to work out D and trimming. The sample includes fewer than 40,000 clones, with roughly 90% observed a single time. Approximately 5.9% of the sample belongs to the ten largest clones.

With respect to this clone: Its antigen is not yet known. No base quality information exists; no much larger clone differs at one position.

This sequence was found in a human donor in a cohort sampled during active COVID-19. Sequencing was performed on peripheral blood.

In nucleotides, the sequence is TGTGCCACCAGTGATCCGGCGGGGGGCTACGAGCAGTACTTC. Its coded protein is CATSDPAGGYEQYF. The chain links TRBV24-1 with TRBJ2-7; the junction holds 8 bases that match TRBD2. From the cysteine through the phenylalanine, the CDR3 covers 14 amino acids. This entry keeps only the CDR3 DNA: 42 bases, framed from base 1. The junction shows trimming of 3 bases on V and 3 bases on J, and the gene matches do not reach 3 bases of it. The germline V gene specifies KGHDR as CDR1 and SFDVKD as CDR2.